The sequence of this T cell receptor beta chain was determined in a study of CD8 T cells in Susac syndrome. The CDR3 consists of 14 residues. Germline V gives CDR1 KGHSH, CDR2 LQKENI. Trimming took off 8 bases at V and 0 bases at J, with 12 bases between the two ends. 0.5 to 1 ug RNA was reverse transcribed with random hexamers. TCRdb re-analysed the immunoSEQ multiplex PCR reads in MiXCR, keeping a single row per CDR3 protein. The sample has hundreds of thousands of distinct CDR3 sequences; 85% to 95% are singletons. V gene TRBV18 combines with J gene TRBJ2-3; a weak D match, TRBD2 (5 bases). Sequences were obtained from CD4+ T cells from PBMCs. This clonotype was obtained from a human donor with multiple sclerosis. CDR3 protein: CASPTPGSTDTQYF. The CDR3 coding sequence is TGTGCCAGCCCGACCCCGGGGAGCACAGATACGCAGTATTTT.